Listed here are 10 T cell receptor beta chains from one sample, sequenced in a study of T cell responses to AZD1222 COVID-19 vaccine. Sequencing used immunoSEQ multiplex PCR; TCRdb keeps in-frame clones, though not all of them. The repertoire holds 35,000 to 50,000 clones, with roughly 78% as singletons. Material: peripheral blood, obtained 28 days after the second dose of the MenACWY control vaccine. These receptors came from an adult who received the MenACWY meningococcal vaccine as a control.

This chain connects TRBV9 to TRBJ2-1; TRBD1 might be the D (5 bases). This CDR3 region has 14 residues. The germline V gene has CDR1 SGDLS and CDR2 YYNGEE. V was clipped by 2 bases and J by 5 bases, with 11 bases between them. The CDR3 DNA reads TGTGCCAGCAGCGTTTTGGACAAAAACAATGAGCAGTTCTTC. Translation: CASSVLDKNNEQFF.

This sequence joins TRBV27 and TRBJ2-2, with 8 bases identical to TRBD1. J gave up 4 bases and V 8 bases, and 9 bases lay outside the gene matches. This CDR3 is 15 amino acids long. In germline, CDR1 is MNHEY, CDR2 SMNVEV (reference sequence). The CDR3 coding sequence is TGTGCCAGCGCCGGACAGGGTCAAAGCACCGGGGAGCTGTTTTTT. Translating it yields CASAGQGQSTGELFF.

The chain combines TRBV10-3 with TRBJ2-1, with D perhaps matching TRBD2 (6 bases). Germline V gene lookup returns CDR1 ENHRY and CDR2 SYGVKD. The CDR3 is made up of 16 amino acids. V dropped 0 bases and J dropped 1 base, with 10 bases sitting between them. Here the CDR3 reads CAISESKGLSYNEQFF. The CDR3 DNA follows: TGTGCCATCAGTGAGTCGAAGGGACTTTCCTACAATGAGCAGTTCTTC.

This rearrangement joins TRBV6-5 to TRBJ2-7, with 7 positions matching TRBD1. The CDR3 runs 14 residues. Germline CDR1 MNHEY, CDR2 SVGAGI. V lost 0 bases to trimming and J lost 2 bases; unmatched junction nucleotides: 1. The CDR3 bases are TGTGCCAGCAGTTACTCCCAGGGGGCCTACGAGCAGTACTTC. This sequence encodes CASSYSQGAYEQYF.

This sequence joins TRBV7-2 and TRBJ2-7; 15 nucleotides match TRBD2. V shed 4 bases and J 6 bases; nucleotides not matched to a gene: 10. The CDR3 runs 17 residues. Germline lookup yields CDR1 SGHTA and CDR2 FQGNSA. CDR3 region: CASSSRVRTSGGGEQYV. The CDR3 nucleotides are TGTGCCAGCAGCTCACGGGTTCGGACTAGCGGGGGGGGCGAGCAGTACGTC.

This chain uses TRBV12-3 or TRBV12-4 with TRBJ1-3; D not resolved. The CDR3 is made up of 13 amino acids. The ends were cut back, 5 bases at V and 4 bases at J, with 9 bases in the middle. CDR3 sequence (DNA): TGTGCCAGCAGTATTTGGGCCGGAAACACCATATATTTT. Amino acids: CASSIWAGNTIYF.

The chain joins TRBV12-5 to TRBJ2-3; possibly TRBD2 for D (5 bases). Trimming shortened V by 3 bases and J by 1 base, and 14 bases separated the two germline ends. CDR3 length: 16 amino acids. Germline CDR1 LGHNT, CDR2 FRNRAP. Here the CDR3 DNA reads TGTGCTAGTGGTTTCCCCGCTAGCAACCGCACAGATACGCAGTATTTT. It specifies CASGFPASNRTDTQYF. The full variable domain, completed using reference TRBV12-5 and TRBJ2-3, is DARVTQTPRHKVTEMGQEVTMRCQPILGHNTVFWYRQTMMQGLELLAYFRNRAPLDDSGMPKDRFSAEMPDATLATLKIQPSEPRDSAVYFCASGFPASNRTDTQYFGPGTRLTVL.

J is TRBJ2-7 and V is TRBV7-9; 9 nucleotides align to TRBD1. V shed 5 bases, J shed 4 bases, and the junction held 9 bases outside the gene matches. The CDR3 covers 15 residues. Per the germline V gene, CDR1 is SEHNR and CDR2 is FQNEAQ (reference sequence). The CDR3 is CASSPDRGILYEQYF. CDR3 bases: TGTGCCAGCAGCCCGGACAGGGGAATCTTATACGAGCAGTACTTC.

CDR3 bases: TGCGCCAGCAGCCAAGATGAGGGACGAAGCTCCTATAATTCACCCCTCCACTTT. It yields the protein CASSQDEGRSSYNSPLHF. V gene TRBV4-1 combines with J gene TRBJ1-6; maybe TRBD1 (5 bases). The V gene lost 0 bases and the J gene lost 0 bases, with 12 bases spanning the gap. Germline lookup yields CDR1 MGHRA and CDR2 YSYEKL. The CDR3 runs 18 residues.

This clone was observed once. The chain carries TRBV15 and TRBJ2-1; D is unresolved. The CDR3 sequence is 13 residues long. Germline CDR1 reads LNHNV; CDR2 reads YYDKDF (reference sequence). V lost 4 bases, J lost 0 bases, and 4 bases lay in between. The CDR3 region has the DNA TGTGCCACCAGCACGGGCTCCTACAATGAGCAGTTCTTC. Translation: CATSTGSYNEQFF.